A selection of T cell receptor beta chains follows, all from one sample in a study of T cell changes during pregnancy in multiple sclerosis. Using immunoSEQ multiplex PCR, the repertoire was profiled, and TCRdb retains in-frame clones only, with some absent. The data contain just under 60,000 clones, 80% to 95% of them singletons. This sample comprised peripheral blood, obtained in the first trimester of pregnancy. The receptors stem from a female donor with multiple sclerosis, enrolled in a pregnancy study. Both conserved end residues are part of each CDR3. Each record gives: V gene, D gene, CDR3 protein. A D gene is named only where the DNA matches it firmly.

TRBV7-2 TRBD2 CASRVAGGTDTQYF
TRBV7-2 - CASSFHSTVFTDTQYF
TRBV7-6 - CASSLEISGVRTEAFF
TRBV7-2 TRBD1 CASSYRGQQPQHF
TRBV5-4 TRBD2 CASSPGLAGGVGELFF
TRBV19 - CASSIAVWNTEAFF
TRBV19 - CASSTITLRGAEGYTF
TRBV18 - CASSPRTPQNLLAKNIQYF
TRBV7-2 TRBD1 CASSSGQSSYNEQFF
TRBV7-8 TRBD1 CASSLLATSIGQGASYGYTF